This T cell receptor (beta chain) is from a study of blood T cell repertoires in COVID-19. About the research overall: The United States, Italy and Spain were the sources of the acute and convalescent COVID-19 samples. T cells, B-cell-depleted T cells, or PBMCs provided the cDNA or gDNA that served as material.

Authors' processing steps: Cell counts per sample came from amplifying reference gene primers. Clones were sequenced by immunoSEQ multiplex PCR, and TCRdb holds only the in-frame ones, with some missing. For V, J and clone size, that table is used; D and trimming come from the DNA. This table holds some 250,000 clones, over 65% found once. There are 15 residues in the CDR3. J was trimmed by 4 bases and V by 1 base; bases with no gene match: 7. Germline V gene lookup returns CDR1 SGHRS and CDR2 YFSETQ. The clonotype comes from a woman of 80 years or more with acute or convalescent COVID-19. The sample consisted of peripheral blood. This sequence joins TRBV5-1 and TRBJ1-1; TRBD1 matches at 7 bases. CDR3 sequence: CASSLTQGGGTEAFF. The CDR3 nucleotides are TGCGCCAGCAGCTTGACTCAGGGGGGAGGCACTGAAGCTTTCTTT. The variable domain in full, with the rest retrieved from reference TRBV5-1 and TRBJ1-1, is KAGVTQTPRYLIKTRGQQVTLSCSPISGHRSVSWYQQTPGQGLQFLFEYFSETQRNKGNFPGRFSGRQFSNSRSEMNVSTLELGDSALYLCASSLTQGGGTEAFFGQGTRLTVV.